These 3 T cell receptor beta chains were sequenced from one sample in a study of blood T cell repertoires in COVID-19. Assay: immunoSEQ multiplex PCR; the TCRdb copy retains only in-frame clones and omits some. Here the sample spans some 250,000 clones, around 85% being singletons. The sequencing sample was made of peripheral blood. These receptor sequences come from a woman aged 25 to 45 with COVID-19, enrolled during active disease.

This chain joins TRBV7-9 and TRBJ1-3, with D possibly matching TRBD1 (5 bases). This CDR3 has 17 residues. Trimming cost V 2 bases and J 0 bases, with 14 bases left between them. CDR1 and CDR2 (germline): SEHNR, FQNEAQ (reference sequence). The CDR3 region is CASSLIRGIFSGNTIYF. CDR3 coding DNA: TGTGCCAGCAGCTTAATACGGGGGATATTCTCTGGAAACACCATATATTTT.

This rearrangement joins TRBV28 to TRBJ2-7, with 7 bases identical to TRBD1. V gave up 8 bases and J gave up 2 bases; unmatched junction bases: 6. Germline V CDR1 and CDR2: MDHEN, SYDVKM. This CDR3 has 13 amino acids. CDR3 nucleotide sequence: TGTGCCAGCCGTGGACAGGAGGCCTACGAGCAGTACTTC. Translated, it gives CASRGQEAYEQYF.

The chain uses TRBV7-7 and TRBJ2-1; 7 nucleotides line up with TRBD2. The junction had 0 bases not matched to a gene; V was cut back by 0 bases and J by 1 base. The CDR3 length is 15 residues. Germline CDR1 reads SSHAT; CDR2 reads FNYEAQ (reference sequence). CDR3 in DNA: TGTGCCAGCAGCTTAGCAGCGGGGTCCTACAATGAGCAGTTCTTC. Translation gives CASSLAAGSYNEQFF.